Listed below are T cell receptor beta chains from one sample, sequenced in a study of T cell responses to AZD1222 COVID-19 vaccine. Clones were sequenced by immunoSEQ multiplex PCR, and TCRdb holds only the in-frame ones, with some missing. Among about 100,000 clones listed, more than 70% were seen once. The starting material was peripheral blood, obtained on day 0 of AZD1222 vaccination. The receptors here all came from an adult in good health. The CDR3 runs from the conserved cysteine through the conserved F or W. D genes are given only for firm matches. A row's size may be missing; if present it is once, few, many or a size class.

D gene,clone size,V gene,J gene,CDR3 protein,CDR3 DNA
TRBD2,NA,TRBV3-1/TRBV3-2,TRBJ2-7,CASSPFSGRPASYEQYF,TGTGCCAGCAGCCCCTTCAGCGGGAGACCTGCCTCCTACGAGCAGTACTTC
NA,once,TRBV12-5,TRBJ2-5,CASGLVGGETQYF,TGTGCTAGTGGTTTGGTAGGGGGAGAGACCCAGTACTTC
NA,once,TRBV28,TRBJ2-6,CASNKGQPGANVLTF,TGTGCCAGCAATAAAGGGCAACCCGGGGCCAACGTCCTGACTTTC
NA,few,TRBV11-2,TRBJ2-2,CASSLEGVTGELFF,TGTGCCAGCAGCTTAGAAGGGGTCACCGGGGAGCTGTTTTTT
NA,NA,TRBV7-9,TRBJ2-7,CASSLGPSSYEQYF,TGTGCCAGCAGCTTAGGACCGAGCTCCTACGAGCAGTACTTC
TRBD1,NA,TRBV18,TRBJ2-3,CASSGQDYTQYF,TGTGCCAGCTCCGGACAGGACTATACGCAGTATTTT
TRBD1,NA,TRBV7-2,TRBJ2-3,CASSLRGQGASSTDTQYF,TGTGCCAGCAGCTTAAGAGGACAGGGGGCGTCTAGCACAGATACGCAGTATTTT
NA,NA,TRBV18,TRBJ2-3,CASSPPGLITDTQYF,TGTGCCAGCTCACCCCCGGGACTGATCACAGATACGCAGTATTTT
NA,NA,TRBV27,TRBJ1-1,CASSLDSIMNTEAFF,TGTGCCAGCAGTTTAGACAGCATCATGAACACTGAAGCTTTCTTT
NA,NA,TRBV29-1,TRBJ1-1,CSVEPGHEAFF,TGCAGCGTTGAGCCGGGGCATGAAGCTTTCTTT
TRBD1,NA,TRBV7-2,TRBJ1-2,CASSLAQGARSYGYTF,TGTGCCAGCAGCTTAGCCCAGGGGGCGCGCAGCTATGGCTACACCTTC
NA,NA,TRBV5-1,TRBJ2-7,CASSYAAEGEQYF,TGCGCCAGCAGCTATGCGGCTGAAGGCGAGCAGTACTTC